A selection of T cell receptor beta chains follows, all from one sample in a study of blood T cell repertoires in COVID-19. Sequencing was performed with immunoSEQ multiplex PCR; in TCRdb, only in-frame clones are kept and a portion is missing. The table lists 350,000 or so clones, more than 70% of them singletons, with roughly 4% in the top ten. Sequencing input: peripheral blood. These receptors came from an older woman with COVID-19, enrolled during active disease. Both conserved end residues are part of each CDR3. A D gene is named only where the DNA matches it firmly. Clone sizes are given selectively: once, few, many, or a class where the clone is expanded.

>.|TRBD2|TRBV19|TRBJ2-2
CASSIPPSGGGTGELFF
TGTGCCAGTAGTATCCCCCCGAGCGGGGGAGGGACCGGGGAGCTGTTTTTT
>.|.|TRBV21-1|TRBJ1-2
CASRLRAGHSYGYTF
TGTGCCAGCAGACTTAGAGCGGGACACAGCTATGGCTACACCTTC
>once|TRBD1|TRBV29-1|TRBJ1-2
CSVGQAQNYGYTF
TGCAGCGTAGGACAGGCTCAGAACTATGGCTACACCTTC
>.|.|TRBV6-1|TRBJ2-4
CASSETAGTVLLAKNIQYF
TGTGCCAGCAGTGAGACCGCAGGGACTGTTCTCTTAGCCAAAAACATTCAGTACTTC
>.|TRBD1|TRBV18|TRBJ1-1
CASSGQVNTEAFF
TGTGCCAGTTCCGGACAGGTTAACACTGAAGCTTTCTTT
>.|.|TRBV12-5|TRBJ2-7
CASGSPLRGEQYF
TGTGCTAGTGGTTCCCCCCTGCGCGGCGAGCAGTACTTC
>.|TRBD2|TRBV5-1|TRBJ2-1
CASSLAFITGRDEQFF
TGCGCCAGCAGCTTGGCCTTCATTACCGGGAGGGATGAGCAGTTCTTC
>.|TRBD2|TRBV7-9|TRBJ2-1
CASTELAIEQFF
TGTGCCAGCACGGAACTAGCGATTGAGCAGTTCTTC
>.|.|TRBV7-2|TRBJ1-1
CASSLSRSTEAFF
TGTGCCAGCAGCTTATCTCGGTCCACTGAAGCTTTCTTT
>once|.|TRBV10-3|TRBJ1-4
CAISPSGATNEKLFF
TGTGCCATCAGTCCGTCAGGGGCAACTAATGAAAAACTGTTTTTT
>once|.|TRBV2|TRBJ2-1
CASSELDREDGEQFF
TGTGCCAGCAGTGAACTCGACAGGGAGGACGGTGAGCAGTTCTTC
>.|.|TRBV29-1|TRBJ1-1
CSVAELPLAEAFF
TGCAGCGTTGCTGAGCTCCCCCTGGCTGAAGCTTTCTTT
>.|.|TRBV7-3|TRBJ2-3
CASSPFAGAGDTQYF
TGTGCCAGCAGCCCGTTTGCGGGGGCCGGGGATACGCAGTATTTT
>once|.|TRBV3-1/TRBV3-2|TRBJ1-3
CASSLFSAGNTIYF
TGTGCCAGCAGCCTCTTCTCGGCTGGAAACACCATATATTTT
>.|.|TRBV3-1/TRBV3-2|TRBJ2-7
CASSQDLRPLGQYF
TGTGCCAGCAGCCAAGATTTGAGGCCTCTTGGGCAGTACTTC
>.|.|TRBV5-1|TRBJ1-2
CASSLERPAYYGYTF
TGCGCCAGCAGCCTGGAGCGGCCCGCGTACTATGGCTACACCTTC
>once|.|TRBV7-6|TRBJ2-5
CASSREQGIIETQYF
TGTGCCAGCAGCCGTGAACAGGGAATTATAGAGACCCAGTACTTC
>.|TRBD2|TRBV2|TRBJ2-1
CASKDRSGTSGEQFF
TGTGCCAGCAAAGACAGATCCGGGACTAGCGGTGAGCAGTTCTTC
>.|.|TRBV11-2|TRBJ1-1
CASSLVWDSRGAFF
TGTGCCAGCAGCTTAGTCTGGGACTCTCGCGGAGCTTTCTTT
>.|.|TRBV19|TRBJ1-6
CASKSGSSNSPLHF
TGTGCCAGTAAATCCGGGTCTTCCAATTCACCCCTCCACTTT
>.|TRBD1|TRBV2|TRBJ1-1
CASSGQGDTEAFF
TGTGCCAGCAGTGGTCAGGGGGACACTGAAGCTTTCTTT
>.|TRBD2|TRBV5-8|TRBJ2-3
CASMRRGSTDTQYF
TGTGCCAGCATGAGGCGGGGGAGCACAGATACGCAGTATTTT
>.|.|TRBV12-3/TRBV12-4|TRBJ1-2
CASRRDFGYGYTF
TGTGCCAGCAGACGGGACTTCGGCTATGGCTACACCTTC
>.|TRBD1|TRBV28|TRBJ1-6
CASSFQGAGNSPLHF
TGTGCCAGCAGTTTCCAGGGGGCAGGGAATTCACCCCTCCACTTT
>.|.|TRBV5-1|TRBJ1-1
CASSLGALETEAFF
TGCGCCAGCAGCTTGGGTGCCCTGGAGACTGAAGCTTTCTTT
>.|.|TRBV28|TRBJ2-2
CASRGPNTGELFF
TGTGCCAGCAGGGGGCCGAACACCGGGGAGCTGTTTTTT
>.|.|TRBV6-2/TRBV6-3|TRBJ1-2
CASSVIGLSGGYTF
TGTGCCAGCAGTGTTATAGGACTTTCCGGTGGCTACACCTTC
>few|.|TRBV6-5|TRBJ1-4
CASSYSTGSANEKLFF
TGTGCCAGCAGTTACTCCACGGGTTCGGCTAATGAAAAACTGTTTTTT
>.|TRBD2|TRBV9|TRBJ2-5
CASSVALLAGMETQYF
TGTGCCAGCAGCGTAGCCCTTTTAGCGGGGATGGAGACCCAGTACTTC
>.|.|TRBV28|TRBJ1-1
CASSFRGFKAFF
TGTGCCAGCAGTTTTCGGGGGTTTAAGGCTTTCTTT
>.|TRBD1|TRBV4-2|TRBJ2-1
CASSPGQGAYNEQFF
TGTGCCAGCAGCCCGGGACAGGGGGCCTACAATGAGCAGTTCTTC
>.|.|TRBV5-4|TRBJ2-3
CASSLGVGPRTGSDTQYF
TGTGCCAGCAGCTTGGGAGTAGGGCCCAGGACTGGATCAGATACGCAGTATTTT
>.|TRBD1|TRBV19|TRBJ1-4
CASSPTGVQLFF
TGTGCCAGTAGTCCGACAGGGGTTCAACTGTTTTTT
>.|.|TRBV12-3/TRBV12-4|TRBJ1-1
CASRMTANTEAFF
TGTGCCAGCAGAATGACAGCGAACACTGAAGCTTTCTTT
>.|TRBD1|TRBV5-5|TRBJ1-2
CASSLKRQGTYGYTF
TGTGCCAGCAGCCTGAAAAGACAGGGAACTTATGGCTACACCTTC
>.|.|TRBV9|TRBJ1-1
CASSVVQTGTEAFF
TGTGCCAGCAGCGTAGTTCAGACGGGGACTGAAGCTTTCTTT
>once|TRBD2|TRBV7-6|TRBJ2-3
CASSSRTGGSTDTQYF
TGTGCCAGCAGCTCCCGTACGGGGGGGAGCACAGATACGCAGTATTTT
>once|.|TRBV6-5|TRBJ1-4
CASRRQLKGEKLFF
TGTGCCAGCAGGAGACAGCTAAAAGGGGAAAAACTGTTTTTT
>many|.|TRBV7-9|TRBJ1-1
CASQGQLNTEAFF
TGTGCCAGCCAAGGACAGCTGAACACTGAAGCTTTCTTT
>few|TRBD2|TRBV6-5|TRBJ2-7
CASSYSRLAGGYEQYF
TGTGCCAGCAGTTACTCGAGGCTAGCGGGGGGTTACGAGCAGTACTTC
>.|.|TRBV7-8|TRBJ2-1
CASSSPPPTGYNEQFF
TGTGCCAGCAGCTCGCCCCCCCCGACGGGGTACAATGAGCAGTTCTTC
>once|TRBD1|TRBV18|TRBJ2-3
CASSPLKGTGGDTDTQYF
TGTGCCAGCTCACCACTCAAAGGGACAGGGGGCGACACAGATACGCAGTATTTT